One sample yielded the 17 T cell receptor beta chains listed below, sequenced in a study of identical twins. A single record per CDR3 protein comes from TCRdb applying MiXCR to the 5' RACE reads. The data show 450,000 or so distinct CDR3 sequences, roughly a quarter seen once. The sample was also linked to a second study, of T cells expressing NK-cell markers.

Sequenced: CD4+ T cells sorted from blood. Source of these receptors: a woman in her late teens or twenties in good health.

The J gene is TRBJ2-7, the V gene TRBV7-3, with 8 bases that match TRBD1. Germline CDR1 and CDR2: SGHTA and FQGTGA. The CDR3 spans 15 residues. Germline trimming cut 5 bases from V and 5 bases from J; bases unmatched to any gene: 11. The CDR3: CASSNGPWTGNEQYF. The CDR3 DNA reads as TGTGCCAGCAGCAACGGGCCCTGGACAGGGAACGAGCAGTACTTC.

V gene TRBV7-8 combines with J gene TRBJ2-7, with D hard to call. Germline lookup yields CDR1 SGHVS and CDR2 FQNEAQ. CDR3 length equals 12 residues. The ends were cut back, 3 bases at V and 7 bases at J, with 10 bases in the middle. CDR3 amino acids: CASSFTSLEQYF. DNA for the CDR3: TGTGCCAGCAGCTTTACCAGTTTGGAGCAGTACTTC.

This clonotype showed up many times. The V gene is TRBV5-5, the J gene TRBJ2-6; D may be TRBD2 (5 bases). CDR3 size: 16 residues. V lost 2 bases and J 2 bases, leaving 11 bases between the germline ends. Germline V gene data show CDR1 as SGHKS and CDR2 as YYEKEE (reference sequence). The CDR3 protein is CASSLRAGAGANVLTF. The DNA for the CDR3 is TGTGCCAGCAGCTTACGGGCCGGGGCTGGGGCCAACGTCCTGACTTTC.

This clonotype was seen more than once but under ten times. The CDR3 bases are TGTGCCAGCAGTTCGGGACCAGCCGGCGATGAGCAGTTCTTC. Amino acids: CASSSGPAGDEQFF. The chain uses TRBV12-3 or TRBV12-4 and TRBJ2-1, with D perhaps given as TRBD1 or TRBD2 (5 bases each). Trimming shortened V by 4 bases and J by 8 bases, and 15 bases separated the two germline ends. The CDR3 spans 14 residues.

The J gene is TRBJ2-1, the V gene TRBV9; TRBD2 matches 13 bases. Germline CDR1 and CDR2: SGDLS and YYNGEE. V lost 3 bases, J lost 10 bases, and 13 bases stayed unmatched. This CDR3 region has 17 residues. The CDR3 DNA reads as TGTGCCAGCAGCGACGGACCGGGACTAGCGGGACTTCGGGAGCAGTTCTTC. Amino acids: CASSDGPGLAGLREQFF.

This clonotype was seen just once. The rearrangement links TRBV7-2 to TRBJ1-3; maybe TRBD1 (5 bases). The CDR3 contains 15 residues. From germline, CDR1 is SGHTA and CDR2 FQGNSA. V dropped 1 base and J dropped 3 bases, with 10 bases sitting between them. The CDR3 DNA reads as TGTGCCAGCAGCTTAGATCAGGGTGGTGGAAACACCATATATTTT. It translates to CASSLDQGGGNTIYF.

The chain couples TRBV5-1 to TRBJ2-7; D may be TRBD2 (6 bases). Trimming shortened V by 6 bases and J by 8 bases, and 15 bases separated the two germline ends. The V gene's germline CDR1 is SGHRS and CDR2 YFSETQ. The CDR3 is made up of 12 amino acids. CDR3 nucleotides: TGCGCCAGCACCCTGGAGGGCGGACAGCAGTACTTC. This sequence encodes CASTLEGGQQYF.

This clonotype was counted only a few times. CDR3 protein: CASSLALRNEKLFF. In DNA form, the CDR3 reads TGTGCCAGCAGTTTAGCGCTCAGGAATGAAAAACTGTTTTTT. The chain recombines TRBV12-3 or TRBV12-4 with TRBJ1-4, with D unclear. The CDR3 covers 14 residues. V was trimmed by 0 bases and J by 5 bases, leaving 7 bases between them.

The chain carries TRBV2 and TRBJ2-3, with a weak D call TRBD2 (7 bases). The CDR3 contains 15 residues. The germline V and J ends were trimmed by 10 bases and 4 bases, with 21 bases remaining between them. From germline, CDR1 is SNHLY and CDR2 FYNNEI. The CDR3 region has the DNA TGTGCCACCCCGGGGGGCAGCGCAGTCCCAGATACGCAGTATTTT. Protein sequence: CATPGGSAVPDTQYF.

J is TRBJ2-1 and V is TRBV7-2; TRBD1 matches at 8 bases. V lost 6 bases, J lost 1 base, and 5 bases stayed unmatched. CDR1 and CDR2 (germline): SGHTA, FQGNSA. The CDR3 loop spans 15 amino acids. The CDR3 DNA is TGTGCCAGCAGTCCGACAGGGGAGTCCTACAATGAGCAGTTCTTC. Its protein is CASSPTGESYNEQFF.

This chain links TRBV30 with TRBJ1-5; 8 bases line up with TRBD1. This CDR3 is built from 14 residues. V trimming: 3 bases; J trimming: 1 base; junction bases outside the gene matches: 2. CDR1 GTSNPN and CDR2 SVGIG come from the germline V gene (reference sequence). The chain's CDR3 is CAWRGQGSNQPQHF. The DNA of the CDR3 is TGTGCCTGGAGAGGACAGGGAAGCAATCAGCCCCAGCATTTT.

This rearrangement joins TRBV10-3 to TRBJ1-1; TRBD1 is a possible D gene (6 bases). The length of the CDR3 is 12 residues. The germline V gene has CDR1 ENHRY and CDR2 SYGVKD. V was cut by 0 bases and J by 11 bases, with 10 bases left in between. CDR3 in amino acids: CAISESTGSAFF. In nucleotides, the CDR3 is TGTGCCATCAGTGAGTCAACAGGGTCGGCTTTCTTT.

The chain recombines TRBV20-1 with TRBJ2-5; tentative D call: TRBD2 (6 bases). Germline CDR1 DFQATT, CDR2 SNEGSKA (reference sequence). The CDR3 runs 14 residues. V shed 0 bases and J shed 1 base, with 9 bases lying between them. CDR3 sequence reads: CSARDIAAQETQYF. The CDR3 coding sequence is TGCAGTGCTAGAGATATAGCGGCCCAAGAGACCCAGTACTTC.

This chain connects TRBV9 to TRBJ2-5; 9 bases map to TRBD2. From germline, CDR1 is SGDLS and CDR2 YYNGEE. Unmatched junction bases numbered 1, after V lost 2 bases and J lost 5 bases. The CDR3 contains 13 residues. The CDR3, as DNA: TGTGCCAGCAGCGTTGCGGGAGGGGAGACCCAGTACTTC. This codes for CASSVAGGETQYF.

The V gene is TRBV7-9, the J gene TRBJ1-1; D is ambiguous. The CDR3 is made up of 13 amino acids. Trimming removed 11 bases from V and 1 base from J, with 14 bases in between. Germline CDR1 and CDR2: SEHNR and FQNEAQ (reference sequence). This CDR3 is CAPAQQPNTEAFF. The DNA for the CDR3 is TGTGCCCCGGCCCAACAACCGAACACTGAAGCTTTCTTT.

This CDR3 reads CASSFDRGGDTEAFF. DNA of the CDR3: TGTGCCAGTAGTTTCGACAGGGGAGGTGACACTGAAGCTTTCTTT. The rearrangement uses TRBV19 and TRBJ1-1; 8 bases agree with TRBD1. This CDR3 is 15 amino acids long. Germline CDR1 reads LNHDA; CDR2 reads SQIVND (reference sequence). V gave up 5 bases and J gave up 3 bases; unmatched junction bases: 8.

The chain couples TRBV10-3 to TRBJ1-4; the D is unclear. Trimming stripped 0 bases from V and 4 bases from J, with 9 bases between. Germline loops: CDR1 ENHRY, CDR2 SYGVKD. CDR3 length: 15 residues. CDR3 bases: TGTGCCATCAGTGAGTCTAGGGTTAATAATGAAAAACTGTTTTTT. Its protein is CAISESRVNNEKLFF.